The entry that follows covers one T cell receptor (beta chain) sequence. Its antigen is still unknown. Deep-level settings were used for running the assay. Profiling relied on immunoSEQ multiplex PCR, and the TCRdb table lists in-frame clones only, not all of them. The sample holds hundreds of thousands of clones, roughly 96% seen once. The entry originates in a study of shared clonotypes between healthy human individuals. Overall study findings and caveats: An effect of sequencing depth on clonotype sharing among donors was expected. Roughly 5% of naive CD4 clonotypes were shared across a few donors.

CD45RO-negative, CCR7-selected cells formed the naive CD8 fraction, which excluded terminally differentiated effector memory CD45RA+ cells. The germline CDR1 and CDR2 sequences are MDHEN and SYDVKM. The CDR3 contains 16 residues. After removal of 7 bases from V and 3 bases from J, the junction contained 13 bases not matched to a gene. The sample consisted of naive CD8+ T cells sorted from blood. The chain links TRBV28 to TRBJ2-3; 7 bases fit TRBD1. This TCR was sampled from a woman aged 30 to 39 in good health. The CDR3 spells CASNGAGGILTDTQYF. CDR3 coding DNA: TGTGCCAGCAATGGGGCAGGGGGTATACTGACAGATACGCAGTATTTT.